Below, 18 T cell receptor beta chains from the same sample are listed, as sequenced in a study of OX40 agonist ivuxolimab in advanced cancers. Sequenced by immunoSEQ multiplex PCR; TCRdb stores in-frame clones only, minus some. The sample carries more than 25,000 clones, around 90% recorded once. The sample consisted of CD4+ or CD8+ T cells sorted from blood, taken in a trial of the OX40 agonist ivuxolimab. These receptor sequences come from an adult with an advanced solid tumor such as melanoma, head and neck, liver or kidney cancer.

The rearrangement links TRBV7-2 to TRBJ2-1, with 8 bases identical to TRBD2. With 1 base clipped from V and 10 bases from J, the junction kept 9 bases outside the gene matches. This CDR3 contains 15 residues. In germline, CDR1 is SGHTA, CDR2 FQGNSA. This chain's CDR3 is CASSLEQRGPLEQFF. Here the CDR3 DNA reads TGTGCCAGCAGCTTAGAACAGCGGGGGCCACTAGAGCAGTTCTTC.

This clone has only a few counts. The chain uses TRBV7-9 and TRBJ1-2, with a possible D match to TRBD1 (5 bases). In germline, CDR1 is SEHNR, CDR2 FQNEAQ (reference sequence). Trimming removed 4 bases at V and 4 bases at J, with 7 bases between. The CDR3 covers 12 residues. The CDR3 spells CASSYDSYGYTF. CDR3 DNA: TGTGCCAGCAGCTACGACAGCTATGGCTACACCTTC. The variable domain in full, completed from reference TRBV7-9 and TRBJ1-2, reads DTGVSQNPRHKITKRGQNVTFRCDPISEHNRLYWYRQTLGQGPEFLTYFQNEAQLEKSRLLSDRFSAERPKGSFSTLEIQRTEQGDSAMYLCASSYDSYGYTFGSGTRLTVV.

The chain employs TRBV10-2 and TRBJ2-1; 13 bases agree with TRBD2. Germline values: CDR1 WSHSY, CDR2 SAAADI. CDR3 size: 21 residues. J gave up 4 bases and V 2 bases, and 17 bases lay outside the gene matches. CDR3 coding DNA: TGCGCCAGCAGTGAGGGAGCGACTAGCGGGGGGATCTTTTTGGGGTACAATGAGCAGTTCTTC. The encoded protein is CASSEGATSGGIFLGYNEQFF.

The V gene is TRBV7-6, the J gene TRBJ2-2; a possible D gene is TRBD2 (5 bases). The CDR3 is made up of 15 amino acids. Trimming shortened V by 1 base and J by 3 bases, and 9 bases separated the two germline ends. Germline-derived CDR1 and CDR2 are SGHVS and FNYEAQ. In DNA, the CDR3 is TGTGCCAGCAGCTTAGGGTCTAGCTACACCGGGGAGCTGTTTTTT. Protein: CASSLGSSYTGELFF.

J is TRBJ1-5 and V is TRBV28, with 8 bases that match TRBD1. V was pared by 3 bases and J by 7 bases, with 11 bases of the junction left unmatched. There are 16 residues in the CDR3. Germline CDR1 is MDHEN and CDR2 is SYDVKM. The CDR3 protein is CASSLRGQGAWQPQHF. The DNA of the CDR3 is TGTGCCAGCAGTTTGAGGGGGCAGGGGGCTTGGCAGCCCCAGCATTTT.

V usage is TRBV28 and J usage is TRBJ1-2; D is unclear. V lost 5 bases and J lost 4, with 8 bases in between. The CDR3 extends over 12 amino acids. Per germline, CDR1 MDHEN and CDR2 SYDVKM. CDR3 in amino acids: CASSRGLYGYTF. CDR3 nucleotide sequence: TGTGCCAGCAGTCGTGGGCTCTATGGCTACACCTTC.

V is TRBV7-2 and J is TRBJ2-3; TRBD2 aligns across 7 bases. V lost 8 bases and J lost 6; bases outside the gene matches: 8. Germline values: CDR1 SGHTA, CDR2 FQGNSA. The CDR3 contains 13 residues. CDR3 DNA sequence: TGTGCCAGCTTTGGGGGGGTTAGCGATACGCAGTATTTT. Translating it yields CASFGGVSDTQYF.

CDR3 in DNA: TGTGCCAGTAGCATCGGACTAGCGGGGGGGCCCGGGGAGCTGTTTTTT. This codes for CASSIGLAGGPGELFF. The V call is TRBV19, the J call TRBJ2-2; TRBD2 agrees at 15 bases. Germline V lookup: CDR1 LNHDA, CDR2 SQIVND (reference sequence). Germline trimming cut 6 bases from V and 6 bases from J; bases unmatched to any gene: 5. The CDR3 runs to 16 residues. The full variable domain, rest sourced from reference TRBV19 and TRBJ2-2, is DGGITQSPKYLFRKEGQNVTLSCEQNLNHDAMYWYRQDPGQGLRLIYYSQIVNDFQKGDIAEGYSVSREKKESFPLTVTSAQKNPTAFYLCASSIGLAGGPGELFFGEGSRLTVL.

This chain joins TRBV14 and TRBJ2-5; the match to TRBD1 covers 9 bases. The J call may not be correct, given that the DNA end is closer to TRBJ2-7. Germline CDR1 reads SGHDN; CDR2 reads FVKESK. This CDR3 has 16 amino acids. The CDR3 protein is CASSQDRRTGALEQYF. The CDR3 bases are TGTGCCAGCAGCCAAGATAGGAGGACAGGGGCTCTCGAGCAGTACTTC.

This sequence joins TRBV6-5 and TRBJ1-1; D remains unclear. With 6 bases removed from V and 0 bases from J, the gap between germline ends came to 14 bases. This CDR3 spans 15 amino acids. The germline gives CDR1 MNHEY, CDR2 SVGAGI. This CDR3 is CASSLSRTMNTEAFF. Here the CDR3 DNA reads TGTGCCAGCAGCCTGTCGCGGACCATGAACACTGAAGCTTTCTTT.

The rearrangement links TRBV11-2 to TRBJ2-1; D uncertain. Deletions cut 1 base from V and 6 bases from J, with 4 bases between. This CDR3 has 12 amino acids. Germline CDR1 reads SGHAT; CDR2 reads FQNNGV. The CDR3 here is CASSLVPNEQFF. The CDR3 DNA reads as TGTGCCAGCAGCTTAGTGCCCAATGAGCAGTTCTTC.

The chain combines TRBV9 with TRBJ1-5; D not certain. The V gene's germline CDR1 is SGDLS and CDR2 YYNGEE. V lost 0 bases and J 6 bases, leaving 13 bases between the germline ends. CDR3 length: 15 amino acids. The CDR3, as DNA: TGTGCCAGCAGCGTAGCGCCCCAGCCCATTCAGCCCCAGCATTTT. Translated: CASSVAPQPIQPQHF.

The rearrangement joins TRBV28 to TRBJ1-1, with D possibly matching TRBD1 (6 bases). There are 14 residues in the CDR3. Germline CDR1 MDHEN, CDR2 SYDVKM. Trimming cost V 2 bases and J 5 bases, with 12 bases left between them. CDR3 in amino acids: CASSLSGGATEAFF. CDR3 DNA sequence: TGTGCCAGCAGTTTAAGCGGGGGGGCGACTGAAGCTTTCTTT.

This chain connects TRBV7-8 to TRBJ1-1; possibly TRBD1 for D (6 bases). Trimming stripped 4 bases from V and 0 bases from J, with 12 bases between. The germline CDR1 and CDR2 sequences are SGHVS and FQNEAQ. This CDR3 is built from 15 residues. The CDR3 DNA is TGTGCCAGCAGCTCCTCCGGGACAATGAACACTGAAGCTTTCTTT. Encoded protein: CASSSSGTMNTEAFF.

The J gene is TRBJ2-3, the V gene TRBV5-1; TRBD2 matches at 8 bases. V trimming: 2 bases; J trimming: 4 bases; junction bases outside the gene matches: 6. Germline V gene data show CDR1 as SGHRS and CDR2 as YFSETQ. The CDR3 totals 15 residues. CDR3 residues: CASSLAGATPDTQYF. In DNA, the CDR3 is TGCGCCAGCAGCTTAGCGGGAGCGACACCAGATACGCAGTATTTT. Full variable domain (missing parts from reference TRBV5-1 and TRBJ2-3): KAGVTQTPRYLIKTRGQQVTLSCSPISGHRSVSWYQQTPGQGLQFLFEYFSETQRNKGNFPGRFSGRQFSNSRSEMNVSTLELGDSALYLCASSLAGATPDTQYFGPGTRLTVL.

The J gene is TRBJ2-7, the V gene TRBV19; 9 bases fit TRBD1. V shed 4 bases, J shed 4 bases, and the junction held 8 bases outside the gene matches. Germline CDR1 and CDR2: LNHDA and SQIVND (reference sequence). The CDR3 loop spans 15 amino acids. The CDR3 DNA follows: TGTGCCAGTAGTACTGGATTGGGACAGGGTTACGAGCAGTACTTC. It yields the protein CASSTGLGQGYEQYF.

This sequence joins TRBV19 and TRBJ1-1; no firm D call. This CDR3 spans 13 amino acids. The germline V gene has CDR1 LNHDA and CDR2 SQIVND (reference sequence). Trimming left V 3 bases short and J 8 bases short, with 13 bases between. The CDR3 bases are TGTGCCAGTAGTATTCCGAGGGCGCCGGAAGCTTTCTTT. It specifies CASSIPRAPEAFF.

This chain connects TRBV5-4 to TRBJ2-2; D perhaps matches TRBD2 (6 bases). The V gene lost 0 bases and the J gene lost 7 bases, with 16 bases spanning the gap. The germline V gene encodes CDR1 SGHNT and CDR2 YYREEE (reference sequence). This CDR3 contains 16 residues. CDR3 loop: CASSLAGTGVVGELFF. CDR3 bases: TGTGCCAGCAGCTTGGCCGGAACGGGAGTCGTCGGGGAGCTGTTTTTT.